This TCR beta chain appears in the sequencing data of a study of T cell responses to AZD1222 COVID-19 vaccine. Study summary: The study pooled second doses at about 4 or about 12 weeks.

General study results and limits: White British donors predominated, females outnumbered males, and clonal diversity was possibly underestimated.

The table came from immunoSEQ multiplex PCR; TCRdb's copy has only in-frame clones and leaves some out. Altogether about 100,000 clones are present, over 90% being singletons, with the ten largest covering less than 6.5%. Trimming stripped 0 bases from V and 0 bases from J, with 16 bases between. The length of the CDR3 is 18 residues. Germline CDR1 and CDR2: SGHKS and YYEKEE (reference sequence). A note on this clone: The target antigen is unknown.

The rearrangement uses TRBV5-5 and TRBJ2-1, with a tentative D call TRBD2 (5 bases). Here the sequenced sample was peripheral blood, taken on day 0 of AZD1222 vaccination. The TCR was taken from an adult in good health. CDR3 sequence (DNA): TGTGCCAGCAGCTTGGCCGATTTCGGACTTAACTCCTACAATGAGCAGTTCTTC. This translates into CASSLADFGLNSYNEQFF.